The 4 T cell receptor beta chains below all came from one sample that was sequenced in a study of blood T cell repertoires in COVID-19. The table came from immunoSEQ multiplex PCR; TCRdb's copy has only in-frame clones and leaves some out. The sample lists 300,000 to 500,000 clones, roughly 87% occurring once. Sequences were obtained from PBMCs or T cells enriched from blood (not recorded which). Receptor source: a middle-aged woman with acute COVID-19.

CDR3 loop: CASSFPKGRPNTEAFF. The CDR3 DNA is TGTGCCAGCAGCTTTCCCAAGGGGAGGCCGAACACTGAAGCTTTCTTT. The rearrangement links TRBV11-2 to TRBJ1-1, with TRBD1 as a possible D gene (5 bases). Germline CDR1 is SGHAT and CDR2 is FQNNGV. CDR3 length equals 16 residues. The V and J ends lost 3 bases and 1 base respectively, with 15 bases between them.

CDR3 loop: CASSLSGITEAFF. CDR3 nucleotide sequence: TGTGCCAGCAGCTTAAGCGGAATCACTGAAGCTTTCTTT. This sequence joins TRBV7-8 and TRBJ1-1; D remains unclear. Germline values: CDR1 SGHVS, CDR2 FQNEAQ. Trimming shortened V by 2 bases and J by 4 bases, and 8 bases separated the two germline ends. The length of the CDR3 is 13 residues.

The chain joins TRBV24-1 to TRBJ2-5; 7 bases align to TRBD2. After removal of 7 bases from V and 5 bases from J, the junction contained 9 bases not matched to a gene. The germline gives CDR1 KGHDR, CDR2 SFDVKD. The CDR3 runs to 14 residues. CDR3 region: CATRRGLLRETQYF. The CDR3 DNA follows: TGTGCCACCAGAAGGGGACTACTTCGCGAGACCCAGTACTTC.

V gene TRBV14 combines with J gene TRBJ1-2; tentatively, D is TRBD1 (5 bases). Germline V lookup: CDR1 SGHDN, CDR2 FVKESK. V shed 6 bases and J shed 4 bases, with 9 bases lying between them. The length of the CDR3 is 12 residues. CDR3 sequence reads: CASSPDSYGYTF. CDR3 bases: TGTGCCAGCAGTCCAGACAGCTATGGCTACACCTTC. Full variable domain (outside the CDR3, taken from reference TRBV14 and TRBJ1-2): EAGVTQFPSHSVIEKGQTVTLRCDPISGHDNLYWYRRVMGKEIKFLLHFVKESKQDESGMPNNRFLAERTGGTYSTLKVQPAELEDSGVYFCASSPDSYGYTFGSGTRLTVV.